The clone carrying this T cell receptor (beta chain) appeared a single time. Mismatch with germline at one junction end may stem from a read error. This record belongs to a study of blood T cell repertoires in COVID-19. Some clones are missing from TCRdb's copy, which holds only in-frame ones; the method was immunoSEQ multiplex PCR. The sample has approximately 230,000 clones; about nine tenths are singletons. The length of the CDR3 is 12 residues. CDR1 and CDR2 (germline): SGDLS, YYNGEE. Source material: PBMCs or T cells enriched from blood (not recorded which). This receptor was identified in a woman between 18 and 30 years old who had recovered from COVID-19. The chain is built from TRBV9 and TRBJ1-1, with D unclear. CDR3 sequence reads: CASSVRGTEAFF. The DNA for the CDR3 is TGTGCCAGCAGCGTAAGAGGCACTGAAGCCTTCTTT.